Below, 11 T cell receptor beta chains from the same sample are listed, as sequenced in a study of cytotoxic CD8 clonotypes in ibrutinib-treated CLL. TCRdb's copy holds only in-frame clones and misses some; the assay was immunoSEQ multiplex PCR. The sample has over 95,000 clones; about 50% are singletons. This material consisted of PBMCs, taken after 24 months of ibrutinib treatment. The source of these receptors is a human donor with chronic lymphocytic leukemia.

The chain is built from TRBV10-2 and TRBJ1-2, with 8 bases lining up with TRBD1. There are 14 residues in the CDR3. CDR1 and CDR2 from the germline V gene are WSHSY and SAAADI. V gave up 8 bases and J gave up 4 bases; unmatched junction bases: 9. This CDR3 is CASSTGDRPYGYTF. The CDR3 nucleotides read TGCGCCAGCTCAACCGGGGACAGGCCCTATGGCTACACCTTC.

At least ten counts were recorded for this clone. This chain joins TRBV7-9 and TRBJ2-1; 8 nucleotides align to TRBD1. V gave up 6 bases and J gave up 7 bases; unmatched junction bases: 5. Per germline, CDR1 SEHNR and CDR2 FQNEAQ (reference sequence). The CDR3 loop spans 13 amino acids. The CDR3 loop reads CASRNTGGNEQFF. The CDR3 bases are TGTGCCAGCAGGAACACAGGGGGAAATGAGCAGTTCTTC. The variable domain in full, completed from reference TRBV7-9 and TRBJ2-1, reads DTGVSQNPRHKITKRGQNVTFRCDPISEHNRLYWYRQTLGQGPEFLTYFQNEAQLEKSRLLSDRFSAERPKGSFSTLEIQRTEQGDSAMYLCASRNTGGNEQFFGPGTRLTVL.

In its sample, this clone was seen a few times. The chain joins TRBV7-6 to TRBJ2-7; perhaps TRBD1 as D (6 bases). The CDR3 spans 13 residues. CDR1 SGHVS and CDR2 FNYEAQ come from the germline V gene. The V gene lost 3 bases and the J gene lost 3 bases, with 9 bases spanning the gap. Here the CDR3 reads CASSLDRGYEQYF. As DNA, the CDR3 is TGTGCCAGCAGCTTGGACAGAGGCTACGAGCAGTACTTC.

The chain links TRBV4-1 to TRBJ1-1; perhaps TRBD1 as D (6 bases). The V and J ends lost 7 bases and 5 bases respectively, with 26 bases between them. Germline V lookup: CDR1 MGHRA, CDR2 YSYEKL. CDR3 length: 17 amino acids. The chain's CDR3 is CASTTRDTGISLTEAFF. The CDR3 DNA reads TGCGCCAGCACCACACGTGATACAGGGATTTCGCTAACTGAAGCTTTCTTT.

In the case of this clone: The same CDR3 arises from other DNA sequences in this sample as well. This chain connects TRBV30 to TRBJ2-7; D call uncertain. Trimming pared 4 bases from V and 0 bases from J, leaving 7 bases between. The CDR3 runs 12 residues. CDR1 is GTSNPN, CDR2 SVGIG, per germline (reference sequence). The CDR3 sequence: CAWTGSSYEQYF. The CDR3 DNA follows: TGTGCCTGGACCGGGTCCTCCTACGAGCAGTACTTC.

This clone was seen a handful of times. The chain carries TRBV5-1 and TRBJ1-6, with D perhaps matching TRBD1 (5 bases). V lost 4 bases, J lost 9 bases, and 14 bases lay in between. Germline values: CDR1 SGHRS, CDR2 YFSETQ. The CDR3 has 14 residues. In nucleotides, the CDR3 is TGCGCCAGCAGCGTAGGGGAGGTTACTTCACCCCTCCACTTT. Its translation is CASSVGEVTSPLHF.

Here the CDR3 DNA reads TGTGCCAGCTTCGGAGACAGCACAGATACGCAGTATTTT. Protein product: CASFGDSTDTQYF. V is TRBV7-9 and J is TRBJ2-3; D gene uncertain. Trimming cost V 8 bases and J 0 bases, with 9 bases left between them. The CDR3 is 13 residues long. Germline V CDR1 and CDR2: SEHNR, FQNEAQ (reference sequence).

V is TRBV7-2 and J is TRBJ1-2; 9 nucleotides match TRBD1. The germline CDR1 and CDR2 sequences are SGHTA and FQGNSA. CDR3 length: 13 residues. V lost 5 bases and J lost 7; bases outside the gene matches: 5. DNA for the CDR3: TGTGCCAGCAGCGGGGGACAGGGCTCTGGCTACACCTTC. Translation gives CASSGGQGSGYTF.

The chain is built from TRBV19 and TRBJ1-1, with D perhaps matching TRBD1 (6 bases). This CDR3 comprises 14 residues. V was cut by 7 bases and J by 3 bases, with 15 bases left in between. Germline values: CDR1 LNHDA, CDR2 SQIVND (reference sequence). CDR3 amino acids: CASIDRGRDTEAFF. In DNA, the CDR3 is TGTGCCAGTATTGATCGGGGGCGAGACACTGAAGCTTTCTTT. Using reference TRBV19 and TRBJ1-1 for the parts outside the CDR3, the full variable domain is DGGITQSPKYLFRKEGQNVTLSCEQNLNHDAMYWYRQDPGQGLRLIYYSQIVNDFQKGDIAEGYSVSREKKESFPLTVTSAQKNPTAFYLCASIDRGRDTEAFFGQGTRLTVV.

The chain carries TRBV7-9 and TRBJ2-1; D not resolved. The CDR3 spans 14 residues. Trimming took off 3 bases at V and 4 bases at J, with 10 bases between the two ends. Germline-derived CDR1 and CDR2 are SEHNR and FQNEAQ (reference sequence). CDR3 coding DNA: TGTGCCAGCAGCTTGGACCGCGATTACAATGAGCAGTTCTTC. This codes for CASSLDRDYNEQFF.

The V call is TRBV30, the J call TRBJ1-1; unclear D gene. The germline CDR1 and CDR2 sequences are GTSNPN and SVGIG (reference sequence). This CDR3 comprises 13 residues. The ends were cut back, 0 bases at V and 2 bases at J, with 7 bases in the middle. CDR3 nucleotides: TGTGCCTGGAGTGTGGGTGCCAACACTGAAGCTTTCTTT. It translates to CAWSVGANTEAFF.